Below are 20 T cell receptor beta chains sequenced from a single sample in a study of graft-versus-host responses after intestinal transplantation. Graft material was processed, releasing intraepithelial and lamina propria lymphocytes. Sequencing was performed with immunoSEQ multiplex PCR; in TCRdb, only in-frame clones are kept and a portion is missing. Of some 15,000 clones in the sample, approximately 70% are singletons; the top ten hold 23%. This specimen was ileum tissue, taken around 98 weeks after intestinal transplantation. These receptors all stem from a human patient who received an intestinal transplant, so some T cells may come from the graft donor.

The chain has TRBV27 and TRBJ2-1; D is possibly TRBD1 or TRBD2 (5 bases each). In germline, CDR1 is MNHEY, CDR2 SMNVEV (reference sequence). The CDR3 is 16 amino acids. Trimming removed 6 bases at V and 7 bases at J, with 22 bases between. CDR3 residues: CASRVTGAPAPNEQFF. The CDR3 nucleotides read TGTGCCAGCAGGGTTACCGGGGCACCAGCCCCGAATGAGCAGTTCTTC.

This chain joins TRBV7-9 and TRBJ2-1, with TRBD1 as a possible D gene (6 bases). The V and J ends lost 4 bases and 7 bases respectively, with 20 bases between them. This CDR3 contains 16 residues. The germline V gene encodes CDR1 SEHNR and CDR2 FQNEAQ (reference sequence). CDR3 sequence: CASSSTQGLSRNEQFF. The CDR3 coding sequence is TGTGCCAGCAGCTCTACACAGGGTTTATCGAGGAATGAGCAGTTCTTC.

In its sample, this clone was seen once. The CDR3 spells CASSPEAGRNTEAFF. For the CDR3, the DNA is TGTGCCAGCTCACCAGAGGCAGGGAGAAACACTGAAGCTTTCTTT. This chain connects TRBV18 to TRBJ1-1, with D tentatively TRBD1 (5 bases). The CDR3 length is 15 residues. In germline, CDR1 is KGHSH, CDR2 LQKENI. The V end lost 2 bases, the J end lost 2 bases, and 12 bases lay between the germline ends.

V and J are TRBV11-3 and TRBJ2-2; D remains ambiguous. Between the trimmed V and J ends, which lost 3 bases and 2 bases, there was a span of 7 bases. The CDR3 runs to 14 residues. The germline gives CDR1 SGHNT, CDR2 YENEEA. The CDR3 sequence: CASSFGENTGELFF. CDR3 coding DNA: TGTGCCAGCAGCTTTGGGGAAAACACCGGGGAGCTGTTTTTT.

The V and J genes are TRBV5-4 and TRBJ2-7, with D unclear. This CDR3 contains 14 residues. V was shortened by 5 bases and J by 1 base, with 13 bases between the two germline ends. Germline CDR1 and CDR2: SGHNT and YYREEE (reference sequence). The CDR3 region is CASSWGHGSYEQYF. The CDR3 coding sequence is TGTGCCAGCAGTTGGGGTCACGGGTCCTACGAGCAGTACTTC.

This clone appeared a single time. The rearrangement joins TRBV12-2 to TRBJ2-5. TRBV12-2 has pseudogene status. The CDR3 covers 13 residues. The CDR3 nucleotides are TGTGCAAGTCGCTTAGAGGTAGGGGAGACCCAGTACTTC. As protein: CASRLEVGETQYF.

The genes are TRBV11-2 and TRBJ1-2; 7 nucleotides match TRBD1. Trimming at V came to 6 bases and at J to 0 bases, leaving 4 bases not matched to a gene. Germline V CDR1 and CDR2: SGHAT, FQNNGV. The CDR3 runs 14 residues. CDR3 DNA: TGTGCCAGCAGACTAACAGGGGCTAACTATGGCTACACCTTC. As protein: CASRLTGANYGYTF.

CDR3 protein: CASSLEVRSSYEQYF. CDR3 coding DNA: TGCGCCAGCAGCTTGGAGGTCCGAAGCTCCTACGAGCAGTACTTC. The chain combines TRBV5-1 with TRBJ2-7; no firm D call. CDR1 is SGHRS and CDR2 is YFSETQ in the germline V gene. Deletions cut 0 bases from V and 0 bases from J, with 10 bases between. The CDR3 loop spans 15 amino acids.

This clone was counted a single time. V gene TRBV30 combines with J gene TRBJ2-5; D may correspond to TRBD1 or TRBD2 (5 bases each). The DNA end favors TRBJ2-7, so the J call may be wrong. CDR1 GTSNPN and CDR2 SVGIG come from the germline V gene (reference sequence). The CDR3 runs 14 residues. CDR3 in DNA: TGTGCCTGGAGTGGAGGGGTCGGTTTGGACGAGCAGTACTTC. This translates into CAWSGGVGLDEQYF.

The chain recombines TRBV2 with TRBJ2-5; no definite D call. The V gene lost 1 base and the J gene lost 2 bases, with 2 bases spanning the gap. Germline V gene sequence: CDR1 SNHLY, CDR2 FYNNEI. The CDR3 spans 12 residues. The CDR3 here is CASSEGQETQYF. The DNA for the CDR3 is TGTGCCAGCAGTGAAGGGCAAGAGACCCAGTACTTC.

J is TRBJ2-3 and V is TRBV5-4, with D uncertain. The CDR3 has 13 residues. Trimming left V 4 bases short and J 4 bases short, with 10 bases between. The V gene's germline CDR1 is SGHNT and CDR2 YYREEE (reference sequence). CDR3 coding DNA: TGTGCCAGCAGCCAAAACTGGGCAGATACGCAGTATTTT. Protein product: CASSQNWADTQYF.

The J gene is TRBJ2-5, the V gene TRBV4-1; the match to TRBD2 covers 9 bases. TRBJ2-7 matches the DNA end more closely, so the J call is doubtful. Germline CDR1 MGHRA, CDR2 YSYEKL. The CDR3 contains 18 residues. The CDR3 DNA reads TGCGCCAGCAGCCAAGCAGCCAGCGGGGGGCTGACCTCCTACGAGCAGTACTTC. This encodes CASSQAASGGLTSYEQYF.

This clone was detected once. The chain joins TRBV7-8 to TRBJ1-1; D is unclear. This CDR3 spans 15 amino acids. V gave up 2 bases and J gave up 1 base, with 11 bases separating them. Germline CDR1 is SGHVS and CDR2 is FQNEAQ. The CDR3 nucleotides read TGTGCCAGCAGCTTATCGGGTTTTTCGAACACTGAAGCTTTCTTT. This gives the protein CASSLSGFSNTEAFF.

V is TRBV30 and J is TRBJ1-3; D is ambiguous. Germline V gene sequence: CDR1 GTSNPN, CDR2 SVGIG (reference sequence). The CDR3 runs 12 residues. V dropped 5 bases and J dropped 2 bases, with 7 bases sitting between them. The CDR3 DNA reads TGTGCCTGGCATTCTACTGGAAACACCATATATTTT. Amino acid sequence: CAWHSTGNTIYF.

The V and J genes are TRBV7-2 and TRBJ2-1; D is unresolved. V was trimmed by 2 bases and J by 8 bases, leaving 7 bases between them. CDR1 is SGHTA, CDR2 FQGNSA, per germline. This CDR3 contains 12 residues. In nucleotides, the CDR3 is TGTGCCAGCAGCTTATACCTCCATGAGCAGTTCTTC. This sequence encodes CASSLYLHEQFF.

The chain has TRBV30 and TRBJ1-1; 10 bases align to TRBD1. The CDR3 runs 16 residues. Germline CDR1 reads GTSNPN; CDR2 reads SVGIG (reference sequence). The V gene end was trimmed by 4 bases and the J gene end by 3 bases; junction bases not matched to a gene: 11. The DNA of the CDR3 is TGTGCCTGGATACCCGGGACAGGGGTTGGGGACACTGAAGCTTTCTTT. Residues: CAWIPGTGVGDTEAFF.

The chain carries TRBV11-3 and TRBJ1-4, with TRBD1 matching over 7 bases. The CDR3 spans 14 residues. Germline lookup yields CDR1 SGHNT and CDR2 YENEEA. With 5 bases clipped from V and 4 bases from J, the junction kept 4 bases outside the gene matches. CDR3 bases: TGTGCCAGCAGCCCCGGACAGGTTAATGAAAAACTGTTTTTT. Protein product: CASSPGQVNEKLFF.

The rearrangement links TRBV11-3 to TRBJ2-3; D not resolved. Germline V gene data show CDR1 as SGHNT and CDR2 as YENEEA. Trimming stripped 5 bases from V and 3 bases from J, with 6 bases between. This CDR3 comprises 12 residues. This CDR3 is CASSPQTDTQYF. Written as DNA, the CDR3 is TGTGCCAGCAGCCCCCAAACAGATACGCAGTATTTT.

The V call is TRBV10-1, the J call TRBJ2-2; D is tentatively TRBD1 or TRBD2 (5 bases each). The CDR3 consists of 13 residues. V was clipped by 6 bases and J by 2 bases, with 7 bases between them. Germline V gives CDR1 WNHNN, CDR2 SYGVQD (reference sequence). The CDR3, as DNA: TGCGCCAGCAGAGGGGACAACACCGGGGAGCTGTTTTTT. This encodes CASRGDNTGELFF.

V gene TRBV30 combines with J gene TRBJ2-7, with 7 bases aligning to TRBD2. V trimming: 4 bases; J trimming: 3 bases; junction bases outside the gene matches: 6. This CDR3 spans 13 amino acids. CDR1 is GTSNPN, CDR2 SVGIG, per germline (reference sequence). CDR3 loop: CAWTAGAGYEQYF. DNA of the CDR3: TGTGCCTGGACGGCGGGAGCGGGCTACGAGCAGTACTTC.